This T cell receptor (beta chain) is drawn from a study of beta chain features in type 1 diabetes (dated by TCRdb to the late 2010s). Context from the whole study: Mean age, gender distribution, total cell number and subset yield were not different between patients and healthy donors. Across all samples, approximately 98,000,000 sorted cells were examined, and cell number per subset correlated strongly with RNA yield. In the study, recently diagnosed type 1 diabetes patients and matched healthy donors were compared on the TCRB repertoires of their sorted circulating CD4+ T cell subsets. Regulatory and stem cell-like memory subsets were isolated from only 8 patients and roughly 8 healthy donors, whereas naive and central memory subsets came from all 28 donors. Summary of the overall study and its limitations: Type 1 diabetes patients showed a moderate but significant shortening of TCRB CDR3 length in all four CD4+ subsets. Shorter templates might be favored by PCR, yet because patient and control samples were amplified and corrected together, any such skew would affect both groups equally. Because the HLA sub-analyses included only small numbers of individuals, any influence of HLA type on TCRB rearrangement was left unresolved. The naive, central memory and regulatory TCRB repertoires appeared to resemble one another more closely among patients than among healthy donors. Sequencing cDNA rather than genomic DNA could over-represent highly expressing activated cells, although activation and CD3 levels did not differ between groups. Patients with type 1 diabetes made fewer insertions and deleted more nucleotides at VDJ recombination sites, implying thymic rearrangement abnormalities.

This clone is a singleton in its sample. Its antigen is still unknown. Base-call qualities are not available, and no considerably larger clone is one nucleotide away. Each donor gave one peripheral blood draw, approximately 100 mL on average, collected into heparinised tubes. A BD FACSAria II and a panel including CD45RO, CCR7, CD25, CD127, CD95 and CD27 were used to sort naive, central memory, regulatory and stem cell-like memory CD4+ T cells. All sorted populations exceeded 98% purity. PBMCs were isolated right away by Lymphoprep density gradient centrifugation and were stained directly, without culture. So that batch effects would be minimized, each experiment stained and sorted samples in pairs, pairing one healthy donor with one patient. The High Capacity cDNA Reverse Transcription Kit was used to reverse transcribe all of the isolated RNA, meaning that expressed TCRB transcripts were what got sequenced. Deep immunoSEQ sequencing was performed on naive, central memory and regulatory T cell samples, with an average of about 4 million total reads per sample. Sorted cells were lysed in RLT buffer and RNA was extracted with DNase-treated RNeasy Micro or Mini kits, depending on cell number. Each cell subset was processed separately to prevent cross-contamination, with patient and healthy donor samples processed together. The immunoSEQ multiplex PCR was used to amplify TCRB sequences from cDNA, yielding 87-bp fragments that span the CDR3 region. Sequencing of the amplicons was performed on the Illumina HiSeq platform. In the original analysis: PCR bias was computationally corrected using synthetic template baselines, reads within Hamming distance 2 were collapsed, and singletons that could not be merged were discarded. By aligning reads against IMGT, V, D and J genes, CDR3 length, and insertions or deletions at six rearrangement sites were assigned. Within each subset, clonotype counts were normalized to sorted cell number, and only after that were true diversity and Gini coefficients computed with the tcR R package. The overlap coefficient, calculated on TCRB nucleotide sequences, was used to measure repertoire sharing. In TCRdb, the immuneACCESS table is reduced to in-frame sequences with V and J assigned. These tables do not hold every clone; where another copy was compared, an unresolved V gene accounts for under half, and the others remain unexplained. The V and J calls and clone size were taken over from that table, and D and trimming were inferred from the DNA. The sample table shows roughly 24,000 clones, and about 69% are seen once. The ten top clones hold around 4% of the sample.

The TCR sequence derives from a man in his late teens or twenties with type 1 diabetes. Sequenced material: Tregs from blood. The cell subset or site label, as the study defines it: regulatory CD4+ T cells.

At the DNA level, the sequence is TGTGCCTGGAGGCGTGGTGAGCAGTTCTTC. The translation is CAWRRGEQFF. This receptor chain uses TRBV30 and TRBJ2-1, with the D gene not confidently named. The CDR3 starts with the cysteine, ends with the phenylalanine, and has 10 residues. Of all the DNA, just the CDR3 is kept, 30 bases in frame from base 1. The junction carries 6 bases between V and J, which are trimmed by 3 bases and 9 bases respectively. CDR1 GTSNPN and CDR2 SVGIG are derived from the germline V gene (reference sequence).